Following are 19 T cell receptor beta chains from one sample sequenced in a study of cytomegalovirus exposure and HLA in healthy donors. PCR amplification relied on 60 Vbeta primers (plus 13 Jbeta primers). This table comes from immunoSEQ multiplex PCR, and its TCRdb copy is limited to in-frame clones, with some not included. The sample contains about 89,000 clones, around nine tenths of which appear only once. Sequencing was carried out using PBMCs. Source of these receptors: a man under 40 in good health and CMV-seropositive.

The chain uses TRBV5-1 and TRBJ2-3, with 13 bases lining up with TRBD2. The V gene end was trimmed by 5 bases and the J gene end by 4 bases; junction bases not matched to a gene: 7. Germline CDR1 is SGHRS and CDR2 is YFSETQ. CDR3 length: 16 amino acids. The CDR3, as DNA: TGCGCCAGCAGACCCGGGACTAGCGGGAACGCAGATACGCAGTATTTT. This translates into CASRPGTSGNADTQYF.

V is TRBV7-8 and J is TRBJ2-7; D gene uncertain. Trimming pared 2 bases from V and 3 bases from J, leaving 2 bases between. This CDR3 is built from 11 residues. Germline V gene sequence: CDR1 SGHVS, CDR2 FQNEAQ. This CDR3 reads CASSLRYEQYF. The CDR3 coding sequence is TGTGCCAGCAGCTTACGCTACGAGCAGTACTTC.

This clone was observed once. J is TRBJ2-7 and V is TRBV5-1; 7 positions match TRBD1. The V gene's germline CDR1 is SGHRS and CDR2 YFSETQ. The CDR3 is 14 amino acids. V dropped 2 bases and J dropped 2; count of bases not matched to a gene: 4. The CDR3 DNA reads TGCGCCAGCAGCTTAGGACAGGCGACCTACGAGCAGTACTTC. Protein: CASSLGQATYEQYF. The whole variable domain, filled in from reference TRBV5-1 and TRBJ2-7, reads KAGVTQTPRYLIKTRGQQVTLSCSPISGHRSVSWYQQTPGQGLQFLFEYFSETQRNKGNFPGRFSGRQFSNSRSEMNVSTLELGDSALYLCASSLGQATYEQYFGPGTRLTVT.

The V call is TRBV15, the J call TRBJ2-7; 10 bases map to TRBD1. CDR1 LNHNV and CDR2 YYDKDF come from the germline V gene (reference sequence). The CDR3 runs to 14 residues. V shed 3 bases and J 6 bases; nucleotides not matched to a gene: 5. CDR3 residues: CATSRVGQGVEQYF. The CDR3 DNA follows: TGTGCCACCAGCAGGGTTGGACAGGGGGTCGAGCAGTACTTC. Looking up the rest from reference TRBV15 and TRBJ2-7 gives the full variable domain: DAMVIQNPRYQVTQFGKPVTLSCSQTLNHNVMYWYQQKSSQAPKLLFHYYDKDFNNEADTPDNFQSRRPNTSFCFLDIRSPGLGDTAMYLCATSRVGQGVEQYFGPGTRLTVT.

The chain uses TRBV29-1 and TRBJ2-2; D is unresolved. V lost 7 bases and J 2 bases, leaving 5 bases between the germline ends. The germline gives CDR1 SQVTM, CDR2 ANQGSEA. This CDR3 is 11 amino acids long. This CDR3 is CSASNTGELFF. The CDR3 DNA reads as TGCAGCGCAAGCAACACCGGGGAGCTGTTTTTT.

V gene TRBV5-1 combines with J gene TRBJ1-2; weak D call: TRBD1 (6 bases). V was trimmed by 2 bases and J by 8 bases, leaving 22 bases between them. Germline V lookup: CDR1 SGHRS, CDR2 YFSETQ. This CDR3 is built from 16 residues. CDR3 amino acids: CASSFNPEGGWKGYTF. The CDR3 coding sequence is TGCGCCAGCAGCTTCAATCCTGAGGGGGGGTGGAAGGGCTACACCTTC.

The chain links TRBV18 to TRBJ1-2; D is unresolved. Trimming removed 3 bases from V and 4 bases from J, with 9 bases in between. The CDR3 length is 13 residues. Looked up from germline, CDR1 is KGHSH and CDR2 is LQKENI. DNA for the CDR3: TGTGCCAGCTCACCGCCAGGCCTCTATGGCTACACCTTC. This codes for CASSPPGLYGYTF.

The V and J genes are TRBV14 and TRBJ2-1, with 7 positions matching TRBD2. Germline V gives CDR1 SGHDN, CDR2 FVKESK. The CDR3 has 15 residues. With 4 bases clipped from V and 2 bases from J, the junction kept 5 bases outside the gene matches. The CDR3 region is CASSLPSGTYNEQFF. CDR3 in DNA: TGTGCCAGCAGCCTACCTAGCGGAACCTACAATGAGCAGTTCTTC.

This clone was picked up one time. This chain uses TRBV27 with TRBJ2-3; 12 bases map to TRBD2. CDR1 and CDR2 (germline): MNHEY, SMNVEV (reference sequence). The CDR3 runs to 16 residues. J was trimmed by 0 bases and V by 7 bases; bases with no gene match: 5. CDR3 amino acids: CASTRLAGASTDTQYF. CDR3 bases: TGTGCCAGCACCAGACTAGCGGGAGCTAGCACAGATACGCAGTATTTT.

The chain is built from TRBV28 and TRBJ2-1, with D perhaps matching TRBD2 (6 bases). This CDR3 region has 18 residues. Trimming took 5 bases from V and 3 from J, leaving 23 bases between them. Germline V CDR1 and CDR2: MDHEN, SYDVKM. The DNA of the CDR3 is TGTGCCAGCAGTGCCCTCGGGGGTTCTGGCCGGGGCTACAATGAGCAGTTCTTC. It encodes CASSALGGSGRGYNEQFF.

The genes are TRBV5-1 and TRBJ2-1; D gene uncertain. V was cut by 4 bases and J by 1 base, with 9 bases left in between. CDR1 and CDR2 from the germline V gene are SGHRS and YFSETQ. The CDR3 totals 14 residues. CDR3: CASSKETSYNEQFF. The CDR3 DNA reads TGCGCCAGCAGCAAAGAAACTTCCTACAATGAGCAGTTCTTC.

This rearrangement joins TRBV15 to TRBJ2-3; 7 positions match TRBD2. The CDR3 is 14 amino acids. V was clipped by 2 bases and J by 5 bases; unmatched bases: 4. Germline CDR1 is LNHNV and CDR2 is YYDKDF (reference sequence). The CDR3 loop reads CATSRTAGEDTQYF. In DNA form, the CDR3 reads TGTGCCACCAGCAGAACCGCGGGAGAAGATACGCAGTATTTT.

This chain uses TRBV27 with TRBJ2-7; D is possibly TRBD2 (6 bases). Per germline, CDR1 MNHEY and CDR2 SMNVEV (reference sequence). With 4 bases removed from V and 2 bases from J, the gap between germline ends came to 15 bases. The CDR3 runs to 15 residues. The CDR3 bases are TGTGCCAGCAGTTCCCGAACCGGGGGAACCTACGAGCAGTACTTC. Translating it yields CASSSRTGGTYEQYF.

The CDR3 region has the DNA TGTGCCAGCAGTTTCGGACAGGGGTCTGGAAACACCATATATTTT. Protein sequence: CASSFGQGSGNTIYF. J is TRBJ1-3 and V is TRBV27; TRBD1 agrees at 9 bases. The CDR3 consists of 15 residues. V was pared by 3 bases and J by 1 base, with 1 base of the junction left unmatched. In germline, CDR1 is MNHEY, CDR2 SMNVEV (reference sequence).

The J gene is TRBJ1-2, the V gene TRBV4-1; tentative D call: TRBD1 (5 bases). This CDR3 has 15 amino acids. Germline CDR1 MGHRA, CDR2 YSYEKL. V lost 3 bases, J lost 4 bases, and 15 bases lay in between. The CDR3 nucleotides read TGCGCCAGCAGCCATAATCTGGTGGGGGGCTATGGCTACACCTTC. It encodes CASSHNLVGGYGYTF.

The chain uses TRBV27 and TRBJ2-3; 9 bases map to TRBD2. The CDR3 consists of 15 residues. Germline CDR1 and CDR2: MNHEY and SMNVEV (reference sequence). The J segment lost 5 bases and the V segment lost 5 bases, leaving 8 bases of the junction unmatched. CDR3 loop: CASSRKAGGRDTQYF. The CDR3 DNA reads as TGTGCCAGCAGTCGGAAAGCGGGAGGTAGAGATACGCAGTATTTT.

The V and J genes are TRBV5-5 and TRBJ2-7; 9 positions match TRBD1. V was clipped by 4 bases and J by 4 bases; unmatched bases: 12. Per the germline V gene, CDR1 is SGHKS and CDR2 is YYEKEE (reference sequence). This CDR3 region has 16 residues. The DNA of the CDR3 is TGTGCCAGCAGCAGCAACCCGGGACAGGGATTTTACGAGCAGTACTTC. Encoded protein: CASSSNPGQGFYEQYF.

In this sample, this clone turned up a few times. The DNA for the CDR3 is TGTGCCAGCTCCTCCCGACGGGATAATTCACCCCTCCACTTT. It yields the protein CASSSRRDNSPLHF. J is TRBJ1-6 and V is TRBV18; no reliable D call. This CDR3 has 14 amino acids. CDR1 and CDR2 (germline): KGHSH, LQKENI. Deletions cut 6 bases from V and 5 bases from J, with 11 bases between.

This chain uses TRBV7-2 with TRBJ1-2; D is undetermined. Germline values: CDR1 SGHTA, CDR2 FQGNSA. This CDR3 is 14 amino acids long. V was clipped by 5 bases and J by 6 bases, with 16 bases between them. CDR3 amino acids: CASSGDYSIHGYTF. Here the CDR3 DNA reads TGTGCCAGCAGCGGCGATTACAGTATTCATGGCTACACCTTC.